This T cell receptor beta chain was profiled in a study of cytomegalovirus exposure and HLA in healthy donors. Study results and caveats: Several of the most significant clusters appeared linked to common viral pathogens, based on a later analysis.

This clone has more than one count but fewer than ten. Its specificity is not known. PCR involved 60 Vbeta and 13 Jbeta primers. This table comes from immunoSEQ multiplex PCR, and its TCRdb copy is limited to in-frame clones, with some not included. The repertoire holds roughly 180,000 clones, 80% seen once, with more than 5.5% in the top ten. Germline lookup yields CDR1 SNHLY and CDR2 FYNNEI. This CDR3 is built from 14 residues. V was cut by 5 bases and J by 8 bases, with 18 bases left in between. The J gene is TRBJ1-2, the V gene TRBV2; D is perhaps TRBD1 (6 bases). Sequenced: PBMCs. The clonotype comes from a man aged 25 to 40 in good health and CMV-seropositive. The CDR3 nucleotides are TGTGCCAGCAGTCGTAAACAGGGATCCGAGGGCTACACCTTC. The encoded protein is CASSRKQGSEGYTF. The whole variable domain, filled in from reference TRBV2 and TRBJ1-2, reads EPEVTQTPSHQVTQMGQEVILRCVPISNHLYFYWYRQILGQKVEFLVSFYNNEISEKSEIFDDQFSVERPDGSNFTLKIRSTKLEDSAMYFCASSRKQGSEGYTFGSGTRLTVV.